A single sample is the source of the 13 T cell receptor beta chains below, sequenced in a study of a mutant IDH1 vaccine in newly diagnosed glioma. Method: immunoSEQ multiplex PCR; TCRdb's copy keeps in-frame clones and lacks some. The profile shows approximately 37,000 clones, about 80% of them singletons. What these receptors recognize is not known. The time point here: week 47, end of study. Vaccination used 300 ug of mutant IDH1 20-mer peptide per dose, with topical imiquimod. Sequences were derived from PBMCs, sampled from a glioma patient whose treatment included an IDH1 peptide vaccine. The origin of the receptors is a man between 18 and 29 years old with glioma. Some clones in this sample may be carry-over from other donors' samples.

V gene TRBV30 combines with J gene TRBJ1-5, with D possibly being TRBD1 (5 bases). Germline V lookup: CDR1 GTSNPN, CDR2 SVGIG (reference sequence). The V gene lost 3 bases and the J gene lost 7 bases, with 13 bases spanning the gap. The CDR3 runs to 13 residues. In nucleotides, the CDR3 is TGTGCCTGGAGAGTGCAGGGTCAGCAGCCCCAGCATTTT. Translation gives CAWRVQGQQPQHF.

This clone is a singleton in its sample. DNA for the CDR3: TGTGCCAGCAGCGGGGCAGCTAGTAGGGTGACCCAGTACTTC. This sequence encodes CASSGAASRVTQYF. The chain carries TRBV7-9 and TRBJ2-5; D is perhaps TRBD1 (5 bases). V lost 5 bases to trimming and J lost 7 bases, with 17 bases between them. Germline CDR1 reads SEHNR; CDR2 reads FQNEAQ (reference sequence). This CDR3 has 14 residues.

The rearrangement links TRBV6-5 to TRBJ2-1; TRBD2 matches at 7 bases. CDR1 is MNHEY, CDR2 SVGAGI, per germline. The trim removed 6 bases at V and 8 bases at J, leaving 10 bases unmatched. CDR3 size: 14 residues. CDR3 amino acids: CASRGGVYSDEQFF. The CDR3, as DNA: TGTGCCAGCAGGGGGGGGGTGTATTCGGATGAGCAGTTCTTC.

The V call is TRBV7-9, the J call TRBJ2-1, with unresolved D. The germline V gene has CDR1 SEHNR and CDR2 FQNEAQ (reference sequence). V dropped 5 bases and J dropped 1 base, with 18 bases sitting between them. The CDR3 is made up of 17 amino acids. Here the CDR3 reads CASSGTWALPSYNEQFF. The CDR3 nucleotides are TGTGCCAGCAGCGGCACTTGGGCACTGCCGTCCTACAATGAGCAGTTCTTC.

The V call is TRBV30, the J call TRBJ1-2, with D possibly matching TRBD1 (6 bases). This CDR3 region has 18 residues. In germline, CDR1 is GTSNPN, CDR2 SVGIG (reference sequence). V lost 2 bases, J lost 0 bases, and 22 bases lay in between. The DNA for the CDR3 is TGTGCCTGGAGTATCTCCACAGGGCGTGGAGGGACTAACTATGGCTACACCTTC. Amino acids: CAWSISTGRGGTNYGYTF.

This sequence joins TRBV2 and TRBJ2-7; D is unresolved. CDR3 length: 13 residues. Trimming took off 7 bases at V and 0 bases at J, with 10 bases between the two ends. The germline V gene has CDR1 SNHLY and CDR2 FYNNEI. The CDR3 region is CASMVTLSYEQYF. In nucleotides, the CDR3 is TGTGCCAGCATGGTGACACTCTCCTACGAGCAGTACTTC.

This clone was seen only a few times. The chain recombines TRBV18 with TRBJ2-7, with TRBD1 matching over 9 bases. V lost 6 bases to trimming and J lost 6 bases; unmatched junction nucleotides: 6. The germline gives CDR1 KGHSH, CDR2 LQKENI. The CDR3 sequence is 13 residues long. The DNA of the CDR3 is TGTGCCAGCTCGCCATTGACAGGGGGCGAGCAGTACTTC. Amino acids: CASSPLTGGEQYF.

The V and J genes are TRBV6-1 and TRBJ1-6, with 8 bases aligning to TRBD1. The CDR3 runs 21 residues. The ends lost 0 bases at V and 4 bases at J; junction bases unmatched: 17. The germline V gene encodes CDR1 MNHNS and CDR2 SASEGT. CDR3 sequence (DNA): TGTGCCAGCAGTGAAGCCTCGACAGGGGACTGGGTGGATTGGTATAATTCACCCCTCCACTTT. As protein: CASSEASTGDWVDWYNSPLHF.

The V call is TRBV4-1, the J call TRBJ2-7; D is ambiguous. This CDR3 contains 16 residues. Trimming removed 0 bases from V and 10 bases from J, with 22 bases in between. Germline loops: CDR1 MGHRA, CDR2 YSYEKL. The CDR3 here is CASSQDWTFAATIQYF. The CDR3 DNA is TGCGCCAGCAGCCAAGATTGGACCTTCGCAGCCACTATTCAGTACTTC.

CDR3 in amino acids: CASSLTSGNYEQYF. The CDR3 DNA follows: TGCGCCAGCAGCTTGACTAGCGGAAACTACGAGCAGTACTTC. This rearrangement joins TRBV5-1 to TRBJ2-7; 8 bases line up with TRBD2. This CDR3 has 14 amino acids. CDR1 is SGHRS and CDR2 is YFSETQ in the germline V gene. The V segment lost 1 base and the J segment 3 bases; nucleotides outside the gene matches: 3.

The rearrangement joins TRBV29-1 to TRBJ2-4; TRBD1 or TRBD2 may be the D gene (6 bases each). This CDR3 contains 13 residues. CDR1 is SQVTM, CDR2 ANQGSEA, per germline. The V gene lost 7 bases and the J gene lost 8 bases, with 18 bases spanning the gap. Here the CDR3 reads CSATTGWGDIQYF. The CDR3 DNA is TGCAGCGCTACCACAGGGTGGGGGGACATTCAGTACTTC.

This chain links TRBV27 with TRBJ1-2; no firm D call. Germline V gene lookup returns CDR1 MNHEY and CDR2 SMNVEV (reference sequence). Trimming cost V 6 bases and J 3 bases, with 11 bases left between them. This CDR3 contains 13 residues. The CDR3 DNA reads TGTGCCAGCAGGCGACCGGGCTACTATGGCTACACCTTC. Its protein is CASRRPGYYGYTF.

The gene calls are TRBV6-5 and TRBJ1-1; D gene uncertain. The CDR3 contains 14 residues. CDR1 is MNHEY, CDR2 SVGAGI, per germline. V dropped 5 bases and J dropped 1 base, with 11 bases sitting between them. The DNA of the CDR3 is TGTGCCAGCAGTGCCGATATCTGGAACACTGAAGCTTTCTTT. Its protein is CASSADIWNTEAFF.